This TCR beta chain was obtained from a study of memory CD4+ T cells and cytomegalovirus serostatus. Overall study context: Donors were healthy Belgian adults, under ten CMV seropositive and about two dozen seronegative.

Original methodology: Out-of-frame sequences were removed, leaving roughly 2,200,000 distinct TCRbeta sequences. Clones were sequenced by immunoSEQ multiplex PCR, and TCRdb holds only the in-frame ones, with some missing. V and J calls and clone size are as listed in that table; D and trimming were resolved from the DNA. Of 50,000 to 55,000 clones in the sample, 78% were seen once. The CDR3 extends over 11 amino acids. The germline V and J ends were trimmed by 2 bases and 11 bases, with 10 bases remaining between them. Germline CDR1 SGHNT, CDR2 YYREEE (reference sequence). The sort gate was single viable CD3+CD4+CD8-CD45RO+ cells for memory CD4+ T cells.

The sequencing input was memory CD4+ T cells from blood. The sequence derives from an adult in good health and CMV-seronegative. The chain links TRBV5-4 to TRBJ2-5; D call uncertain. The CDR3 loop reads CASSFSSEQYF. DNA of the CDR3: TGTGCCAGCAGCTTTTCGAGTGAGCAGTACTTC. Full variable domain (rest looked up from reference TRBV5-4 and TRBJ2-5): ETGVTQSPTHLIKTRGQQVTLRCSSQSGHNTVSWYQQALGQGPQFIFQYYREEENGRGNFPPRFSGLQFPNYSSELNVNALELDDSALYLCASSFSSEQYFGPGTRLLVL.